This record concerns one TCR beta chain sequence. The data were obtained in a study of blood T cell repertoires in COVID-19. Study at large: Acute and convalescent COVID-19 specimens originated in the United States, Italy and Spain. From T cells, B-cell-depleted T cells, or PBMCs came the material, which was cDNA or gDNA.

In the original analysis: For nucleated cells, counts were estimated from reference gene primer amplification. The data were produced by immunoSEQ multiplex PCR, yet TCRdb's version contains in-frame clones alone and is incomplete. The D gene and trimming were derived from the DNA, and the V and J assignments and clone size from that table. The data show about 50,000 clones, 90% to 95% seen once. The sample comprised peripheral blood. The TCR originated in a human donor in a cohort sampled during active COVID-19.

Here the CDR3 reads CASSLSPGATQYF. The DNA of the CDR3 is TGTGCCAGCAGTTTATCTCCAGGGGCTACGCAGTATTTT. The rearrangement links TRBV27 to TRBJ2-3; possible D gene TRBD1, 6 bases. Looked up from germline, CDR1 is MNHEY and CDR2 is SMNVEV (reference sequence). CDR3 length: 13 residues. Trimming pared 0 bases from V and 8 bases from J, leaving 9 bases between.